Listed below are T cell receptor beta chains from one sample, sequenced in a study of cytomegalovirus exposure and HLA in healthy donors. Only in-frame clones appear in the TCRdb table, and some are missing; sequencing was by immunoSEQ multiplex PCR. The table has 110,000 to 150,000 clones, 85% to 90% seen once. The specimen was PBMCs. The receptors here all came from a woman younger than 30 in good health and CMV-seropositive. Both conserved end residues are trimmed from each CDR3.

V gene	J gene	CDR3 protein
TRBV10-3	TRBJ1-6	AISGGGQGNSPLH
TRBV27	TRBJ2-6	ASMGRAYVESGANVLT
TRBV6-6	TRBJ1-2	ASSPLGGFYGYT
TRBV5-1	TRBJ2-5	ASSLSGVQETQY
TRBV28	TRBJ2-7	ASSPSTSGGTSYEQY
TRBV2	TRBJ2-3	ASSPLRGGARDTQY
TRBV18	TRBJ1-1	ASSLVNTEAF
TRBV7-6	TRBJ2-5	ASSLGGGREETQY
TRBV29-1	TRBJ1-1	STGGRDTEAF
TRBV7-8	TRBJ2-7	ASSTRSGDYEQY
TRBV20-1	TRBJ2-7	SARWTGEQY
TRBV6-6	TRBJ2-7	ASSLDRAYEQY
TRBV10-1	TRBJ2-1	ASSESDSPSCDEQF
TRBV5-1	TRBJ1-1	ASSLEGGRIAEAF
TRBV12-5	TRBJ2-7	ASGLPRGVDYEQY
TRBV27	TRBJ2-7	ASRLGSEQY
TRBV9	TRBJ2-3	ASSVSEWDTQY
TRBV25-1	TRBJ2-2	ASSGWSGGPTGELF
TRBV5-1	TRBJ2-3	ASNAGVTDTQY
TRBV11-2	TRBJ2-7	ASSSRGILGAAMGEQY
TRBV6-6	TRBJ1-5	ASSPGGEAQH
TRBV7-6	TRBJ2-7	ASSIGPPYEQY
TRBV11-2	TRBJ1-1	ASGGTANTEAF
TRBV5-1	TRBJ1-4	ASSLNSATNEKLF
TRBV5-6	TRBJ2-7	ASSLKPGYESYEQY
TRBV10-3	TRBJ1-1	AISGTGESTEAF
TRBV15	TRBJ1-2	ATSNFSVGYT
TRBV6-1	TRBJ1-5	ASSDPGRGTH
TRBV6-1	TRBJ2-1	ASGSGQGSNEQF
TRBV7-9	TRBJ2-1	ASSSVGSLNEQF
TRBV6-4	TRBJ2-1	ASSVAGTNNEQF
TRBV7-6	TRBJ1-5	ASSLESGGASQPQH
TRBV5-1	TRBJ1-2	ASSYGGFDYGYT
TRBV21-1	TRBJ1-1	ASSNVRQNTEAF
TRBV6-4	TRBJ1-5	ASSGRDSEENQPQH
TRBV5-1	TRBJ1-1	ASSHGVDTEAF
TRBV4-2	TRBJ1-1	ASSPGEGADTEAF
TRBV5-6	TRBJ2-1	ASSFGTSDEQF
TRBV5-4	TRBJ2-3	ASSGGLARSTDTQY
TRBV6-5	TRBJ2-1	ASSYGGASYNEQF
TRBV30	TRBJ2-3	AWSPVAGGTDTQY
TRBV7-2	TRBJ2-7	ASSADRGEQY
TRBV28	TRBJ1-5	ASSFPGNSNQPQH
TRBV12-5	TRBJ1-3	ASGFAPGQGWDTIY
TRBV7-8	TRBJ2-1	ASSFSGGAHEQF
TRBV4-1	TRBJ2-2	ASSQERGTHNTGELF
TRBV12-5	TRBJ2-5	ASVTADRAETQY
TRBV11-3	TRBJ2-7	ASSLKGRSEQY
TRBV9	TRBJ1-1	ASSLTGMNTEAF
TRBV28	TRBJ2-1	ASSPIVGTGFVDEQF
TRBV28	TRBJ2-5	ASSFTLHWDSQETQY
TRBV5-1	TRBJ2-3	ASSRGLAGTGADTQY
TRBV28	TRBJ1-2	ASRRFLSSGYT
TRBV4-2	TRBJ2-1	ASSQESPGNEQF
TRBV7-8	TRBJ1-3	ASSSAGLASGNTIY